These 9 T cell receptor beta chains were all obtained from the same sample, sequenced in a study of blood T cell repertoires in COVID-19. The method was immunoSEQ multiplex PCR; TCRdb's version includes in-frame clones alone and lacks a portion of them. The sample holds approximately 250,000 clones; roughly 84% are singletons and the top ten take less than 2%. Sequences were obtained from peripheral blood. All receptors derive from a woman in her thirties or forties who had recovered from COVID-19.

Comment on this clone: The same CDR3 can be traced to other DNA sequences in this sample. This chain connects TRBV7-9 to TRBJ2-7; 9 bases fit TRBD1. Germline values: CDR1 SEHNR, CDR2 FQNEAQ (reference sequence). Unmatched junction bases numbered 3, after V lost 5 bases and J lost 4 bases. The CDR3 is made up of 13 amino acids. The CDR3 DNA follows: TGTGCCAGCAGCCCAGGACAGGGGTACGAGCAGTACTTC. Encoded protein: CASSPGQGYEQYF.

J is TRBJ2-3 and V is TRBV27; 13 positions agree with TRBD2. V dropped 0 bases and J dropped 2; count of bases not matched to a gene: 8. There are 19 residues in the CDR3. Germline V gene lookup returns CDR1 MNHEY and CDR2 SMNVEV (reference sequence). Here the CDR3 DNA reads TGTGCCAGCAGTTTATCTTCCGGACTAGCGGGGGCCCTCACAGATACGCAGTATTTT. It encodes CASSLSSGLAGALTDTQYF.

This clone was seen a few times. The CDR3 is CASRPDSNQPQHF. The DNA of the CDR3 is TGTGCCAGCAGACCCGACAGTAATCAGCCCCAGCATTTT. V gene TRBV12-3 or TRBV12-4 combines with J gene TRBJ1-5; a possible D gene is TRBD1 (5 bases). The CDR3 sequence is 13 residues long. V lost 6 bases and J lost 4, with 10 bases in between.

The rearrangement links TRBV3-1 (or the pseudogene TRBV3-2) to TRBJ1-1, with D unresolved. CDR1 and CDR2 (germline): LGHDT, YNNKEL (reference sequence). This CDR3 has 17 amino acids. Deletions cut 0 bases from V and 1 base from J, with 15 bases between. CDR3 nucleotide sequence: TGTGCCAGCAGCCAAGATCTGAGGAGCCGTACGAACACTGAAGCTTTCTTT. This sequence encodes CASSQDLRSRTNTEAFF.

This clone was counted between two and nine times. The chain couples TRBV9 to TRBJ2-7, with TRBD1 as a possible D gene (6 bases). This CDR3 contains 15 residues. Germline values: CDR1 SGDLS, CDR2 YYNGEE. Trimming stripped 4 bases from V and 1 base from J, with 15 bases between. The CDR3 region is CASSLTPGQSYEQYF. In DNA form, the CDR3 reads TGTGCCAGCAGCCTCACCCCGGGACAATCCTACGAGCAGTACTTC. Drawing the rest from reference TRBV9 and TRBJ2-7, the complete variable domain is DSGVTQTPKHLITATGQRVTLRCSPRSGDLSVYWYQQSLDQGLQFLIQYYNGEERAKGNILERFSAQQFPDLHSELNLSSLELGDSALYFCASSLTPGQSYEQYFGPGTRLTVT.

J is TRBJ1-2 and V is TRBV25-1; unclear D gene. The CDR3 has 12 amino acids. V was pared by 7 bases and J by 6 bases, with 12 bases between. From germline, CDR1 is MGHDK and CDR2 SYGVNS. In DNA form, the CDR3 reads TGTGCCAGCAACAGTGGAAGTCATGGCTACACCTTC. Its translation is CASNSGSHGYTF.

The J gene is TRBJ2-5, the V gene TRBV29-1; D unclear. The ends were cut back, 0 bases at V and 7 bases at J, with 9 bases in the middle. CDR3 length: 12 amino acids. Germline lookup yields CDR1 SQVTM and CDR2 ANQGSEA. The CDR3 nucleotides are TGCAGCGTTGAAGACCCTCGTCGGACCCAGTACTTC. Encoded protein: CSVEDPRRTQYF.

V and J are TRBV28 and TRBJ2-7, with D uncertain. CDR3 length: 11 amino acids. Per germline, CDR1 MDHEN and CDR2 SYDVKM. Trimming removed 8 bases from V and 6 bases from J, with 11 bases in between. In nucleotides, the CDR3 is TGTGCCAGCCGCTTCGAGAGCGAGCAGTACTTC. Translating it yields CASRFESEQYF.

This sequence joins TRBV5-6 and TRBJ1-6, with D possibly TRBD1 on 6 matching bases. The germline V and J ends were trimmed by 2 bases and 0 bases, with 12 bases remaining between them. CDR1 and CDR2 (germline): SGHDT, YYEEEE. The CDR3 loop spans 17 amino acids. The CDR3 region has the DNA TGTGCCAGCAGCTTAATGACAGGTAGCTCCTATAATTCACCCCTCCACTTT. This gives the protein CASSLMTGSSYNSPLHF.